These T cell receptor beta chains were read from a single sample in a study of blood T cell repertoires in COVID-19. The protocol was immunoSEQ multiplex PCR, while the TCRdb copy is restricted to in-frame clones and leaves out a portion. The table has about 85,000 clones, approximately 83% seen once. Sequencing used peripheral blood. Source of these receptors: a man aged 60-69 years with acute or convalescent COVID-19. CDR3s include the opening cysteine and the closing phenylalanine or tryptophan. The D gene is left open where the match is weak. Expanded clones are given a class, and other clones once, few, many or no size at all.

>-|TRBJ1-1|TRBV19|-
CASTPLTGSTEAFF
TGTGCCAGTACCCCACTTACAGGGAGTACTGAAGCTTTCTTT
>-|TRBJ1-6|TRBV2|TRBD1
CASSLGTGNSPLHF
TGTGCCAGCAGTTTAGGGACAGGGAATTCACCCCTCCACTTT
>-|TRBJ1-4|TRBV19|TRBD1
CASSIGSGTGGEKLFF
TGTGCCAGTAGTATAGGGTCCGGGACAGGGGGTGAAAAACTGTTTTTT
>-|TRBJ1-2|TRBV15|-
CATSSTGRLDYGYTF
TGTGCCACCAGCAGTACCGGGAGACTGGACTATGGCTACACCTTC
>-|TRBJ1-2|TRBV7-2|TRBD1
CASSLVPNEGAEGYTF
TGTGCCAGCAGCTTGGTCCCCAACGAGGGGGCGGAGGGCTACACCTTC
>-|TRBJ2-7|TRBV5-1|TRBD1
CASSLAWDRTYEQYF
TGCGCCAGCAGCTTGGCCTGGGACAGAACATACGAGCAGTACTTC
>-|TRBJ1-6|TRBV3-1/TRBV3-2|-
CATGVYNSPLHF
TGTGCAACCGGGGTATATAATTCACCCCTCCACTTT
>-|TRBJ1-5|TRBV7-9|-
CASSLFEEQPQHF
TGTGCCAGCAGCTTATTTGAGGAGCAGCCCCAGCATTTT
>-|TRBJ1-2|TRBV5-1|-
CASSLWGVEYGYTF
TGCGCCAGCAGCTTGTGGGGGGTGGAATATGGCTACACCTTC
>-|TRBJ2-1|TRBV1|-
CTSSQDRLAGGRGEQFF
TGCACCAGCAGCCAAGACCGATTAGCGGGGGGGCGAGGTGAGCAGTTCTTC
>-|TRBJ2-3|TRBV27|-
CASSTTAPTATDTQYF
TGTGCCAGCAGTACGACTGCCCCGACAGCAACAGATACGCAGTATTTT
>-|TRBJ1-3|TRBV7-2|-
CASSLLATGAMGSGNTIYF
TGTGCCAGCAGCTTATTGGCGACAGGCGCCATGGGTTCTGGAAACACCATATATTTT
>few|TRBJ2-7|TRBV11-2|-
CASSLAQSYEQYF
TGTGCCAGCAGCTTAGCACAGTCCTACGAGCAGTACTTC
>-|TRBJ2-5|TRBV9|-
CASSVGVGETQYF
TGTGCCAGCAGCGTAGGAGTGGGCGAGACCCAGTACTTC
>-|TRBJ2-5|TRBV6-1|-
CASSEGGRQKETQYF
TGTGCCAGCAGTGAAGGTGGTCGACAGAAAGAGACCCAGTACTTC
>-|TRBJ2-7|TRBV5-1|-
CASSLQGTYEQYF
TGCGCCAGCAGCTTGCAGGGAACCTACGAGCAGTACTTC
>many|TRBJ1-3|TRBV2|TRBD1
CASRRQGSSGNTIYF
TGTGCCAGCAGGAGACAGGGGAGCTCTGGAAACACCATATATTTT
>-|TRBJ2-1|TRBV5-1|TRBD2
CASSFLAGNYNEQFF
TGCGCCAGCAGCTTTCTAGCGGGGAATTACAATGAGCAGTTCTTC
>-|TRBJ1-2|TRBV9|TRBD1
CASSVGGTGGGYTF
TGTGCCAGCAGCGTAGGTGGGACAGGGGGAGGCTACACCTTC
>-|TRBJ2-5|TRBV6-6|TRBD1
CASSYSDRDQETQYF
TGTGCCAGCAGTTACTCCGACAGGGACCAAGAGACCCAGTACTTC
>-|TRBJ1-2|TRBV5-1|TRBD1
CASSLDRVRGYTF
TGCGCCAGCAGCCTCGACAGGGTTCGGGGCTACACCTTC
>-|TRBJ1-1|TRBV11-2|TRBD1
CASSSSGTGQGAFF
TGTGCCAGCAGTTCGTCCGGGACAGGCCAGGGAGCTTTCTTT
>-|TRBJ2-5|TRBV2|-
CASTLEETQYF
TGTGCCAGCACCTTGGAGGAGACCCAGTACTTC
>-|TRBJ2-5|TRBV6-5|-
CASRPQGSQETQYF
TGTGCCAGCAGGCCTCAGGGATCCCAAGAGACCCAGTACTTC
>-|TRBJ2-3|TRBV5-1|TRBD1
CASSLAQGGADTQYF
TGCGCCAGCAGCTTGGCACAGGGGGGAGCAGATACGCAGTATTTT
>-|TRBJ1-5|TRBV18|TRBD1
CASSPDRGQPQHF
TGTGCCAGCTCTCCGGACAGGGGACAGCCCCAGCATTTT
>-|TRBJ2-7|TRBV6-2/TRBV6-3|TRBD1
CASSRTGGNEQYF
TGTGCCAGCAGCCGAACAGGGGGCAACGAGCAGTACTTC
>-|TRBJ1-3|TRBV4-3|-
CASSQEGPAGTGGNTIYF
TGCGCCAGCAGCCAAGAGGGCCCGGCGGGGACGGGTGGAAACACCATATATTTT
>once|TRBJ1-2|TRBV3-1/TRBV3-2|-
CASSQGTDGGYTF
TGTGCCAGCAGCCAAGGTACAGATGGTGGCTACACCTTC
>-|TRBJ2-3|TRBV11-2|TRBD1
CASSLRGLHTDTQYF
TGTGCCAGCAGCCTCAGGGGGCTGCACACAGATACGCAGTATTTT
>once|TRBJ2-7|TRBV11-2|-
CASSLDPGAAYEQYF
TGTGCCAGCAGCTTAGATCCAGGGGCAGCCTACGAGCAGTACTTC
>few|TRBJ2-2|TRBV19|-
CASSTPRRGQKNTGELFF
TGTGCCAGTAGTACCCCCAGGAGGGGGCAGAAGAACACCGGGGAGCTGTTTTTT
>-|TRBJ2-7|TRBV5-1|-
CASSLGAGEYEQYF
TGCGCCAGCAGCTTGGGCGCAGGGGAATACGAGCAGTACTTC
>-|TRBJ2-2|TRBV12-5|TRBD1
CASGLGTGGAVAGELFF
TGTGCTAGTGGTTTGGGGACAGGGGGCGCTGTAGCCGGGGAGCTGTTTTTT
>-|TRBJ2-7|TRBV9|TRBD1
CASSVGTGTYEQYF
TGTGCCAGCAGCGTAGGGACAGGGACCTACGAGCAGTACTTC
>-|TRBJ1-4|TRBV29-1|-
CSVEVGRATNEKLFF
TGCAGCGTTGAGGTAGGGCGGGCGACTAATGAAAAACTGTTTTTT
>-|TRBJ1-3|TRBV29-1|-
CSVLGTLSGNTIYF
TGCAGCGTCCTCGGTACTCTCTCTGGAAACACCATATATTTT
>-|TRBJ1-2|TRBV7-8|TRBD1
CASSGRTGGYGYTF
TGTGCCAGCAGCGGTCGGACAGGGGGCTATGGCTACACCTTC
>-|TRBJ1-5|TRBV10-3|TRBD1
CAIQGGAYQPQHF
TGTGCCATACAGGGGGGAGCATATCAGCCCCAGCATTTT
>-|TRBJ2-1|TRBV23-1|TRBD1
CASRGQSSYNEQFF
TGCGCCAGCAGGGGACAGTCCTCCTACAATGAGCAGTTCTTC
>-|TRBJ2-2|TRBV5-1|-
CASSWTDLQNTGELFF
TGCGCCAGCAGCTGGACAGACCTTCAAAACACCGGGGAGCTGTTTTTT
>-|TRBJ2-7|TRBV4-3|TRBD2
CASSQEGPGLAGDRKNYEQYF
TGCGCCAGCAGCCAAGAGGGTCCGGGGCTAGCGGGAGACCGAAAAAACTACGAGCAGTACTTC
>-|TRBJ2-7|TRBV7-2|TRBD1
CASSQGDYEQYF
TGTGCCAGCAGCCAGGGGGACTACGAGCAGTACTTC
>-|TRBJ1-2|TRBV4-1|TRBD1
CASSHIPGQSYGYTF
TGCGCCAGCAGCCACATACCGGGACAGTCCTATGGCTACACCTTC
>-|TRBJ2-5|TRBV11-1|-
CASSADTLNRETQYF
TGTGCCAGCAGCGCCGACACGCTAAATCGCGAGACCCAGTACTTC